These 22 T cell receptor beta chains were sequenced from one sample in a study of identical twins. TCRdb re-derived calls from the 5' RACE reads in MiXCR, one entry per CDR3 protein. The profile covers under 1 million distinct CDR3 sequences, with around an eighth appearing a single time and 1.5% to 2% taken by the ten largest. These data also formed part of another study, on yellow fever vaccine responses in identical twins.

Sequencing was carried out using PBMCs. The receptors derive from a woman under 30 in good health.

This clonotype was counted only a few times. The genes are TRBV6-1 and TRBJ1-5, with TRBD1 as a possible D gene (5 bases). V lost 6 bases to trimming and J lost 0 bases, with 12 bases between them. Germline V lookup: CDR1 MNHNS, CDR2 SASEGT. The CDR3 extends over 15 amino acids. DNA of the CDR3: TGTGCCAGCAGAATCCGTCAGGGTAGCAATCAGCCCCAGCATTTT. Translated, it gives CASRIRQGSNQPQHF.

J is TRBJ2-5 and V is TRBV29-1; D is unresolved. With 6 bases removed from V and 3 bases from J, the gap between germline ends came to 14 bases. Germline loops: CDR1 SQVTM, CDR2 ANQGSEA. The CDR3 extends over 13 amino acids. The CDR3 DNA follows: TGCAGCGTCTCCTCGACTGGTAAAGAGACCCAGTACTTC. It translates to CSVSSTGKETQYF.

The chain recombines TRBV7-9 with TRBJ1-1, with D possibly being TRBD1 (5 bases). The germline V gene has CDR1 SEHNR and CDR2 FQNEAQ (reference sequence). Deletions cut 1 base from V and 0 bases from J, with 9 bases between. The CDR3 runs to 15 residues. DNA of the CDR3: TGTGCCAGCAGCTTAGGCGGCAGGGTGAACACTGAAGCTTTCTTT. It is translated as CASSLGGRVNTEAFF. Full variable domain (missing parts from reference TRBV7-9 and TRBJ1-1): DTGVSQNPRHKITKRGQNVTFRCDPISEHNRLYWYRQTLGQGPEFLTYFQNEAQLEKSRLLSDRFSAERPKGSFSTLEIQRTEQGDSAMYLCASSLGGRVNTEAFFGQGTRLTVV.

This clonotype was counted between two and nine times. One junction end disagrees with the germline gene, perhaps due to a read error. The DNA of the CDR3 is TGTGCCAGCAGCGAAGATATCACAGATACGCAGTATTTT. Protein product: CASSEDITDTQYF. This chain connects TRBV2 to TRBJ2-3; D remains unclear. The germline CDR1 and CDR2 sequences are SNHLY and FYNNEI. The CDR3 has 13 amino acids.

This clonotype was found a few times. This chain joins TRBV12-3 or TRBV12-4 and TRBJ2-5, with D perhaps matching TRBD2 (7 bases). This CDR3 is 17 amino acids long. The V end was cut by 6 bases, the J end by 3 bases, with 23 bases between. CDR3 sequence (DNA): TGTGCCAGCAGCCCCCGGGGGGCCCAGACCTTAAAAGAGACCCAGTACTTC. Translating gives CASSPRGAQTLKETQYF.

A few counts support this clonotype. The V call is TRBV9, the J call TRBJ2-6; D is ambiguous. The V end lost 2 bases, the J end lost 0 bases, and 3 bases lay between the germline ends. Germline CDR1 and CDR2: SGDLS and YYNGEE. CDR3 length: 14 residues. CDR3 protein: CASSVSSGANVLTF. In DNA form, the CDR3 reads TGTGCCAGCAGCGTCAGCTCTGGGGCCAACGTCCTGACTTTC.

A few counts support this clonotype. The J gene is TRBJ2-5, the V gene TRBV10-2; 7 bases match TRBD2. This CDR3 is 14 amino acids long. Germline values: CDR1 WSHSY, CDR2 SAAADI. V lost 7 bases, J lost 1 base, and 6 bases stayed unmatched. CDR3 protein: CASNDGGSQETQYF. The CDR3 DNA reads as TGCGCCAGCAACGACGGGGGGTCCCAAGAGACCCAGTACTTC.

Many counts were recorded for this clonotype. The rearrangement links TRBV5-1 to TRBJ1-5, with D unresolved. The V and J ends lost 4 bases and 4 bases respectively, with 15 bases between them. This CDR3 has 15 residues. Germline V gene lookup returns CDR1 SGHRS and CDR2 YFSETQ. DNA of the CDR3: TGCGCCAGCAGCCAGAGCGGTTTCCCGAATCAGCCCCAGCATTTT. It yields the protein CASSQSGFPNQPQHF.

This clonotype has at least ten counts. V is TRBV11-2 and J is TRBJ1-1, with D unresolved. CDR1 and CDR2 (germline): SGHAT, FQNNGV. V was cut by 5 bases and J by 0 bases, with 13 bases left in between. The CDR3 contains 15 residues. CDR3 region: CASSPSAPMNTEAFF. CDR3 bases: TGTGCCAGCAGCCCGTCTGCCCCTATGAACACTGAAGCTTTCTTT.

This clonotype has ten or more counts. V usage is TRBV24-1 and J usage is TRBJ2-1; 8 bases line up with TRBD1. The length of the CDR3 is 16 residues. In germline, CDR1 is KGHDR, CDR2 SFDVKD. J lost 0 bases, V lost 4 bases, and 4 bases had no gene match. CDR3 loop: CATSDRTGNSYNEQFF. DNA for the CDR3: TGTGCCACCAGTGACCGGACAGGGAACTCCTACAATGAGCAGTTCTTC.

There are many counts of this clonotype. The V gene is TRBV13, the J gene TRBJ2-7; 12 bases map to TRBD2. The V and J ends lost 4 bases and 1 base, in that order; junction bases with no gene match: 5. This CDR3 is built from 16 residues. Germline V lookup: CDR1 PRHDT, CDR2 FYEKMQ (reference sequence). The CDR3 here is CASSSTSGSISYEQYF. CDR3 in DNA: TGTGCCAGCAGCTCGACTAGCGGGAGTATTTCCTACGAGCAGTACTTC.

The genes are TRBV4-1 and TRBJ2-7; TRBD2 matches at 13 bases. Trimming cost V 2 bases and J 4 bases; bases outside gene matches: 2. This CDR3 comprises 15 residues. The V gene's germline CDR1 is MGHRA and CDR2 YSYEKL. In DNA form, the CDR3 reads TGCGCCAGCAGCCAATCGACTAGCGGGGGGTACGAGCAGTACGTC. It translates to CASSQSTSGGYEQYV.

This clonotype was observed a handful of times. The chain uses TRBV28 and TRBJ1-6, with D maybe TRBD1 (6 bases). The CDR3 loop spans 14 amino acids. Germline V CDR1 and CDR2: MDHEN, SYDVKM. Trimming took 8 bases from V and 3 from J, leaving 11 bases between them. In DNA, the CDR3 is TGTGCCAGCTTAGGGGACATCTATAATTCACCCCTCCACTTT. Its protein is CASLGDIYNSPLHF.

This clonotype has a count of ten or more. This rearrangement joins TRBV12-3 or TRBV12-4 to TRBJ2-7; D may be TRBD2 (6 bases). Trimming removed 5 bases from V and 0 bases from J, with 8 bases in between. This CDR3 region has 13 residues. CDR3 bases: TGTGCCAGCAGTCGGGACTTCTCCTACGAGCAGTACTTC. This sequence encodes CASSRDFSYEQYF.

The sample holds a few counts of this clonotype. The rearrangement links TRBV5-1 to TRBJ1-1, with D possibly matching TRBD1 (5 bases). The V gene lost 5 bases and the J gene lost 1 base, with 9 bases spanning the gap. The CDR3 contains 13 residues. The germline CDR1 and CDR2 sequences are SGHRS and YFSETQ. This CDR3 is CASRWGQNTEAFF. DNA for the CDR3: TGCGCCAGCAGGTGGGGCCAGAACACTGAAGCTTTCTTT.

The sample holds many counts of this clonotype. The CDR3 region is CASSHPGQGGNTIYF. As DNA, the CDR3 is TGCGCCAGCAGCCATCCCGGACAGGGTGGAAACACCATATATTTT. This sequence joins TRBV4-1 and TRBJ1-3, with 8 bases matching TRBD1. V dropped 3 bases and J dropped 3; count of bases not matched to a gene: 4. The germline V gene encodes CDR1 MGHRA and CDR2 YSYEKL. This CDR3 is 15 amino acids long.

This clonotype was counted a few times. The rearrangement links TRBV20-1 to TRBJ2-2; D unresolved. Germline CDR1 and CDR2: DFQATT and SNEGSKA (reference sequence). The CDR3 runs 14 residues. Trimming shortened V by 2 bases and J by 4 bases, and 11 bases separated the two germline ends. In DNA form, the CDR3 reads TGCAGTGCTAGACACGCTGACGGCACCGGGGAGCTGTTTTTT. Residues: CSARHADGTGELFF.

The J gene is TRBJ1-1, the V gene TRBV20-1; no clear D. The V end lost 0 bases, the J end lost 1 base, and 6 bases lay between the germline ends. CDR1 and CDR2 from the germline V gene are DFQATT and SNEGSKA (reference sequence). The CDR3 spans 13 residues. The CDR3 region has the DNA TGCAGTGCTAGAGATTTGTGGAACACTGAAGCTTTCTTT. Protein product: CSARDLWNTEAFF.

This clonotype was seen a handful of times. This chain links TRBV24-1 with TRBJ2-5; 9 positions agree with TRBD1. After removal of 3 bases from V and 4 bases from J, the junction contained 8 bases not matched to a gene. The CDR3 loop spans 16 amino acids. Germline V gene data show CDR1 as KGHDR and CDR2 as SFDVKD. This chain's CDR3 is CATSDPRDRARETQYF. The CDR3 DNA reads as TGTGCCACCAGTGATCCCCGGGACAGGGCCCGAGAGACCCAGTACTTC.

The chain joins TRBV5-1 to TRBJ2-1, with D perhaps TRBD1 or TRBD2 (5 bases each). The germline V gene encodes CDR1 SGHRS and CDR2 YFSETQ. This CDR3 comprises 15 residues. Trimming shortened V by 0 bases and J by 3 bases, and 10 bases separated the two germline ends. As DNA, the CDR3 is TGCGCCAGCAGCTTGGACGGGGCCCTCTACAATGAGCAGTTCTTC. Protein product: CASSLDGALYNEQFF.

The chain has TRBV11-2 and TRBJ2-7; D is unclear. This CDR3 is built from 14 residues. CDR1 SGHAT and CDR2 FQNNGV come from the germline V gene. Deletions cut 3 bases from V and 2 bases from J, with 11 bases between. The CDR3 spells CASSFSTGTYEQYF. Here the CDR3 DNA reads TGTGCCAGCAGCTTCTCGACTGGAACCTACGAGCAGTACTTC.

This clonotype has only a few counts. The chain carries TRBV13 and TRBJ2-7; D is possibly TRBD2 (7 bases). The CDR3 length is 14 residues. The V gene lost 5 bases and the J gene lost 6 bases, with 17 bases spanning the gap. Looked up from germline, CDR1 is PRHDT and CDR2 is FYEKMQ (reference sequence). The DNA for the CDR3 is TGTGCCAGCAGCCAAGGGCGGGGGCCCCCCGAGCAGTACGTC. Its translation is CASSQGRGPPEQYV.